This entry describes one T cell receptor beta chain. What it binds is not known. The data belong to a study of blood T cells in healthy people across ages. Drawn from each donor were 8.5 to 10 milliliters of peripheral blood. With a J-beta primer mix and a sample-barcoded 5' primer, a second PCR ran roughly 6 to 11 cycles. The template-switch adaptor was a 5' adaptor with 12 random nucleotides. It tagged each cDNA molecule. Using its own MiXCR run on the 5' RACE reads, TCRdb lists one record per CDR3 protein. The table includes about 1.8 million distinct CDR3 sequences, about 49% detected once. General study points: Among long-lived donors, naive CD4+ cells were more numerous and diversity higher than in aged donors. Diversity was estimated from one million T cells, and these estimates were considered underestimates.

This CDR3 is 15 amino acids long. CDR1 and CDR2 from the germline V gene are MNHEY and SMNVEV (reference sequence). The V gene lost 4 bases and the J gene lost 5 bases, with 17 bases spanning the gap. This chain joins TRBV27 and TRBJ2-5, with D possibly matching TRBD2 (6 bases). The TCR was taken from a middle-aged woman in good health. Sequencing used blood. CDR3 DNA sequence: TGTGCCAGCAGTTACCTCCCCCTTGGGGGGGAGACCCAGTACTTC. Translated, it gives CASSYLPLGGETQYF.